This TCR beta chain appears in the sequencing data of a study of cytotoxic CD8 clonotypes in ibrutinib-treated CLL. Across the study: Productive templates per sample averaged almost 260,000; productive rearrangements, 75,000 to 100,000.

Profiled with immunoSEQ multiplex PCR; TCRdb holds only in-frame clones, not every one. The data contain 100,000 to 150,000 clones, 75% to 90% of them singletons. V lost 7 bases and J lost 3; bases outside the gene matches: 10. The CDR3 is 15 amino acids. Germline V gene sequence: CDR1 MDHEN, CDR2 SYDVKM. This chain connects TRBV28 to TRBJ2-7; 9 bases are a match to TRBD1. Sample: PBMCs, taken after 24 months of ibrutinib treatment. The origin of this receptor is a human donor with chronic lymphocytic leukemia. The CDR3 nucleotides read TGTGCCAGCACTTTCCCGGGACAGGGCCACTACGAGCAGTACTTC. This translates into CASTFPGQGHYEQYF. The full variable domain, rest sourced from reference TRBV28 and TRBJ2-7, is DVKVTQSSRYLVKRTGEKVFLECVQDMDHENMFWYRQDPGLGLRLIYFSYDVKMKEKGDIPEGYSVSREKKERFSLILESASTNQTSMYLCASTFPGQGHYEQYFGPGTRLTVT.